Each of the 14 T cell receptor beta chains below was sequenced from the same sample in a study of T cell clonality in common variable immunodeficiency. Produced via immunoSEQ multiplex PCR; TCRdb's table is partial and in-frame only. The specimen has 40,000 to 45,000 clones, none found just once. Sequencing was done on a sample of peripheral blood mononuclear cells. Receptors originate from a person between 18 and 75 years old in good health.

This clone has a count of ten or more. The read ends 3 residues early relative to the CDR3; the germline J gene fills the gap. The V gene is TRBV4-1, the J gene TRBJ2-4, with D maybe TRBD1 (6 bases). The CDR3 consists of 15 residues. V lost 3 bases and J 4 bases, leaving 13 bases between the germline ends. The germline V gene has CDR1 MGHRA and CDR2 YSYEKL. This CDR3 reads CASSQETGVKNIQYF. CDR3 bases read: TGCGCCAGCAGCCAGGAGACAGGAGTAAAAAACATT.

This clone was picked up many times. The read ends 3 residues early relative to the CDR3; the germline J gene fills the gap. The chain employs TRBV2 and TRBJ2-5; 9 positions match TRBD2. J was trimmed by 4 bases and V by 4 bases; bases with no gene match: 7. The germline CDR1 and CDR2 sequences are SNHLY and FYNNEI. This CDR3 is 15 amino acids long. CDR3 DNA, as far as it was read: TGTGCCAGCAGTGGTAGCGGGAGCGGATTAGAGACC. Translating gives CASSGSGSGLET. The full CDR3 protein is CASSGSGSGLETQYF.

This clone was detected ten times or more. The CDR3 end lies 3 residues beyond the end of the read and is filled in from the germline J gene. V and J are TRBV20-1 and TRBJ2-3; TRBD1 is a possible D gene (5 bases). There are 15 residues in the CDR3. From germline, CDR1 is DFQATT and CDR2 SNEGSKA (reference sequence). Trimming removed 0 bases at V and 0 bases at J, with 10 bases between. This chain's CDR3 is CSARDHQGSTDTQYF. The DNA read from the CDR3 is TGCAGTGCTAGAGACCACCAGGGAAGCACAGATACG.

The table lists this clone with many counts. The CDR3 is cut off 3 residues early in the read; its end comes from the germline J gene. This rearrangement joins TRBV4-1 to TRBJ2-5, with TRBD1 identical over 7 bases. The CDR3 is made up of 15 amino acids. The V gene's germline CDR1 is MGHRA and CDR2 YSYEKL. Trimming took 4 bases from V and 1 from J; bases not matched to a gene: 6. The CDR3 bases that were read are TGCGCCAGCAGCCTCGACAGGGTACTCCAAGAGACC. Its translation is CASSLDRVLQET. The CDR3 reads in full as CASSLDRVLQETQYF.

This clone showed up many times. This CDR3 is CASSLQGWSQETQYF. Partial CDR3 DNA: TGTGCCAGCAGCTTACAGGGCTGGTCCCAAGAGACC. The chain is built from TRBV7-2 and TRBJ2-5; the D gene is possibly TRBD1 (5 bases). The CDR3 goes on 3 residues after the read ends, and that part is filled in from the germline J gene. Looked up from germline, CDR1 is SGHTA and CDR2 is FQGNSA. CDR3 length equals 15 residues. V was cut by 2 bases and J by 1 base, with 11 bases left in between.

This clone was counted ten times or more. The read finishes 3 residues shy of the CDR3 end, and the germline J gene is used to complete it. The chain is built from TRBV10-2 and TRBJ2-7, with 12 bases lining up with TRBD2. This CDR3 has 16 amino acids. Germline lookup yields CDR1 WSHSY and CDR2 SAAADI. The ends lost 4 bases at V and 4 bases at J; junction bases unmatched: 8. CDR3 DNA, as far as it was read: TGCGCCAGCAGTGCCAAGACTAGCGGGAGACGGTACGAG. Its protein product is CASSAKTSGRRYE. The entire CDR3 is CASSAKTSGRRYEQYF.

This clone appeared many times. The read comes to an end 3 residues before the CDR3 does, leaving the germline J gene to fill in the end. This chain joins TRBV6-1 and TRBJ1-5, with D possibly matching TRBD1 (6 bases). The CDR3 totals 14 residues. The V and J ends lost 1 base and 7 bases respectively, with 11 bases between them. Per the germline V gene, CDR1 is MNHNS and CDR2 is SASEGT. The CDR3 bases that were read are TGTGCCAGCAGTGAAGGACAGGAGGGGCAGCCC. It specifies CASSEGQEGQP. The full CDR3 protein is CASSEGQEGQPQHF.

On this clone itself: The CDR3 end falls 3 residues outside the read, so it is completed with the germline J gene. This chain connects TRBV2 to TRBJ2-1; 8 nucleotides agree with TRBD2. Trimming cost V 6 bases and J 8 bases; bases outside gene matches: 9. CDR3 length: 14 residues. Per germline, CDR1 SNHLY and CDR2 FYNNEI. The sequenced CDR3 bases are TGTGCCAGCAGGGGGTCGGGGGGGCCTCATGAG. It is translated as CASRGSGGPHE. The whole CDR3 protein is CASRGSGGPHEQFF.

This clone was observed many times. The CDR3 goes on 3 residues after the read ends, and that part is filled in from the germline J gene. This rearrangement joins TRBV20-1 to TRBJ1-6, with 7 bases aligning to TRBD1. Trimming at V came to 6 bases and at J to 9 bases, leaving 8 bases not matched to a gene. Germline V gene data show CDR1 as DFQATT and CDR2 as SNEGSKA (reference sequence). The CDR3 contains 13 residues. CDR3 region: CSATDREASPLHF. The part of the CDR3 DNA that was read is TGCAGTGCAACCGACAGGGAGGCTTCACCC.

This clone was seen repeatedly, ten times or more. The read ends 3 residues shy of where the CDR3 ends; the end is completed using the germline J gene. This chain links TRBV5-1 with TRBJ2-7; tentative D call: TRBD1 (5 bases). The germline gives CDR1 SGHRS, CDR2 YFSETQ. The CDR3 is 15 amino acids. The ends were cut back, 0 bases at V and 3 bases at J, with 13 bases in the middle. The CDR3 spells CASSLEGLENYEQYF. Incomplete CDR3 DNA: TGCGCCAGCAGCTTGGAGGGGCTCGAAAACTACGAG.

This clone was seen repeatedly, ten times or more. The DNA read from the CDR3 is TGTGCCACTAAAAAGGGGGAATGGACTGAA. Translating it yields CATKKGEWTE. The full CDR3 reads CATKKGEWTEAFF. This chain uses TRBV19 with TRBJ1-1, with TRBD1 as a possible D gene (6 bases). The CDR3 end falls 3 residues outside the read, so it is completed with the germline J gene. From germline, CDR1 is LNHDA and CDR2 SQIVND (reference sequence). The CDR3 sequence is 13 residues long. Trimming left V 10 bases short and J 5 bases short, with 17 bases between.

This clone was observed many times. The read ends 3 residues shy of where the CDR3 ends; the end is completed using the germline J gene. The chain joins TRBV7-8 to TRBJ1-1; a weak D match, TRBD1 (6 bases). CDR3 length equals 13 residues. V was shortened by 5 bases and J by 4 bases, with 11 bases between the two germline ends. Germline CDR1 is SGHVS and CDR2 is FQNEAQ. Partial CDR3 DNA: TGTGCCAGCAGCCTGCCAGGGGCCACTGAA. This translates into CASSLPGATE. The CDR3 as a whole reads CASSLPGATEAFF.

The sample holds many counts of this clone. Incomplete CDR3 DNA: TGCAGCGTTACCAACAGGGGGCTTGGC. Translating gives CSVTNRGLG. The complete CDR3 protein is CSVTNRGLGYTF. The rearrangement joins TRBV29-1 to TRBJ1-2; TRBD1 matches 9 bases. Sequencing ends 3 residues short of the CDR3 end; the germline J gene provides the rest. The germline gives CDR1 SQVTM, CDR2 ANQGSEA. After removal of 5 bases from V and 7 bases from J, the junction contained 5 bases not matched to a gene. CDR3 size: 12 residues.

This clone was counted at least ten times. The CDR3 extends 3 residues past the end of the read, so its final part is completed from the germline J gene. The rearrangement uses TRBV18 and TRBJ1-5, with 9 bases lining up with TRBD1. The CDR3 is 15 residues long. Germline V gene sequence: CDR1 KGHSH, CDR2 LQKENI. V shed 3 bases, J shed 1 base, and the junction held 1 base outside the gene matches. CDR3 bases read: TGTGCCAGCTCACCCACAGGGGGCAGCAATCAGCCC. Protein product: CASSPTGGSNQP. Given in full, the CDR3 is CASSPTGGSNQPQHF.